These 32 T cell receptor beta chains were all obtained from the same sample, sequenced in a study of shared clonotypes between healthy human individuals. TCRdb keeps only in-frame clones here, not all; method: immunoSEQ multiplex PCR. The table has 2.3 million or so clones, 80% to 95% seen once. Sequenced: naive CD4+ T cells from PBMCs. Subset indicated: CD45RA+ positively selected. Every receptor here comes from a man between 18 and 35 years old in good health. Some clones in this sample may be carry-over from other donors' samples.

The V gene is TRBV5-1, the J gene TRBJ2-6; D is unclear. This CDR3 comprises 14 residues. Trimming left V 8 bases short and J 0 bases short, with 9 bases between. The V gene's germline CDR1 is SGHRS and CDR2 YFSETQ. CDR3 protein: CASGITSGANVLTF. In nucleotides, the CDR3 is TGCGCCAGTGGGATTACCTCTGGGGCCAACGTCCTGACTTTC.

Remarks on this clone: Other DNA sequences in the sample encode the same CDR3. The CDR3 region has the DNA TGTGCCAGCTCACCCGGGGAGACCCAGTACTTC. The encoded protein is CASSPGETQYF. This chain joins TRBV18 and TRBJ2-5; D remains ambiguous. V was cut by 3 bases and J by 5 bases, with 4 bases left in between. The CDR3 has 11 amino acids. CDR1 and CDR2 (germline): KGHSH, LQKENI.

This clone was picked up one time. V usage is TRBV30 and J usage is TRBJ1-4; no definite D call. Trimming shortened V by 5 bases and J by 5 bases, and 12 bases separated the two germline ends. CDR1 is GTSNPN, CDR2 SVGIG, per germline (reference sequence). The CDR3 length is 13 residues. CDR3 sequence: CAWARPGNEKLFF. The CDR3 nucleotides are TGTGCCTGGGCCCGACCGGGAAATGAAAAACTGTTTTTT. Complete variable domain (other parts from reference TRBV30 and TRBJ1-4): SQTIHQWPATLVQPVGSPLSLECTVEGTSNPNLYWYRQAAGRGLQLLFYSVGIGQISSEVPQNLSASRPQDRQFILSSKKLLLSDSGFYLCAWARPGNEKLFFGSGTQLSVL.

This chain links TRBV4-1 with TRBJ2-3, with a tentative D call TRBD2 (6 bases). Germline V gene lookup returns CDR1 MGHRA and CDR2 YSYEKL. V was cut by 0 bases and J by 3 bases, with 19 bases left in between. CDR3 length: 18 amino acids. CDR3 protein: CASSQEGGKGAGTDTQYF. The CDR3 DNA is TGCGCCAGCAGCCAAGAAGGAGGGAAAGGGGCTGGGACAGATACGCAGTATTTT.

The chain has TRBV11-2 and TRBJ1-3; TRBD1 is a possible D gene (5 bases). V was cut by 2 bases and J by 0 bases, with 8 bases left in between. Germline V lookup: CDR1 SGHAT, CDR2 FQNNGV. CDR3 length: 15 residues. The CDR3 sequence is CASSLTGLSGNTIYF. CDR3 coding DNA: TGTGCCAGCAGCTTAACAGGACTCTCTGGAAACACCATATATTTT.

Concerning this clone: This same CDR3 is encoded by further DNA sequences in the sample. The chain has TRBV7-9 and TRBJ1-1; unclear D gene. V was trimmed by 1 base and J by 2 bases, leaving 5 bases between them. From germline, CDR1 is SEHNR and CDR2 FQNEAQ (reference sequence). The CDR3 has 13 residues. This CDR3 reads CASSLGRNTEAFF. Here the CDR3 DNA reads TGTGCCAGCAGCTTAGGCCGTAACACTGAAGCTTTCTTT.

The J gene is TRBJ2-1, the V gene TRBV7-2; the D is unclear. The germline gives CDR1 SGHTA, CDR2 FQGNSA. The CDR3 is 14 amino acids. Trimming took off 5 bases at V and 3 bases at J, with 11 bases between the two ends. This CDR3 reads CASSPDGNYNEQFF. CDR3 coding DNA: TGTGCCAGCAGCCCAGACGGCAACTACAATGAGCAGTTCTTC.

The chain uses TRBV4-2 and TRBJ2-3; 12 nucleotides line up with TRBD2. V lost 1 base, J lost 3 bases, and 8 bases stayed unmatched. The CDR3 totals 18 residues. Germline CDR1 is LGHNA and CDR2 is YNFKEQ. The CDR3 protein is CASSQVPSGRAGTDTQYF. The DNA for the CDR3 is TGTGCCAGCAGCCAAGTACCTAGCGGGAGGGCCGGGACAGATACGCAGTATTTT.

Here the CDR3 DNA reads TGTGCCAGCTCCTCTGGGGCCTCGAACACCGGGGAGCTGTTTTTT. This codes for CASSSGASNTGELFF. The V gene is TRBV7-9, the J gene TRBJ2-2; maybe TRBD1 (5 bases). The CDR3 has 15 residues. From germline, CDR1 is SEHNR and CDR2 FQNEAQ (reference sequence). Trimming removed 8 bases from V and 0 bases from J, with 13 bases in between.

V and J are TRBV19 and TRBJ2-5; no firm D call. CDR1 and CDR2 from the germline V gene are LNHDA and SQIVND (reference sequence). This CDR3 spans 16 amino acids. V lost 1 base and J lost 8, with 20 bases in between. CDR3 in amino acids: CASSIVWTDEKRTQYF. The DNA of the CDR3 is TGTGCCAGTAGTATAGTGTGGACCGATGAAAAGAGAACCCAGTACTTC.

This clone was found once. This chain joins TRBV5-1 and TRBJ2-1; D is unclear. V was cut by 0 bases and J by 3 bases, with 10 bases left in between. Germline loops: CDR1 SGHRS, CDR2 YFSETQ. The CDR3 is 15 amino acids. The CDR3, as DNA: TGCGCCAGCAGCTTGGATGGCGATAACTACAATGAGCAGTTCTTC. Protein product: CASSLDGDNYNEQFF.

The CDR3 spells CASSVEPTATNEKLFF. The CDR3 nucleotides read TGTGCCAGCAGCGTAGAGCCGACGGCAACTAATGAAAAACTGTTTTTT. The gene calls are TRBV9 and TRBJ1-4; D unclear. The CDR3 contains 16 residues. With 0 bases removed from V and 0 bases from J, the gap between germline ends came to 9 bases. The germline gives CDR1 SGDLS, CDR2 YYNGEE.

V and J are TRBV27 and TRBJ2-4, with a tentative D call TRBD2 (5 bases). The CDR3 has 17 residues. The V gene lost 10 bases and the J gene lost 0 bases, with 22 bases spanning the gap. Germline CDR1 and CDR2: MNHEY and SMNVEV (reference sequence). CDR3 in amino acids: CATNPPVERLAKNIQYF. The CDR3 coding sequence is TGTGCCACCAACCCTCCCGTGGAGCGGCTAGCCAAAAACATTCAGTACTTC.

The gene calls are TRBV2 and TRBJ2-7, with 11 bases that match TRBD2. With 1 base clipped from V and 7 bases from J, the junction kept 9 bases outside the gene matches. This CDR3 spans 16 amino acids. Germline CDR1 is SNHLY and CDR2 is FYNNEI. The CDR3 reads CASSEGLAGGRGEQYF. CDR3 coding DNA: TGTGCCAGCAGTGAAGGGCTAGCGGGAGGCCGGGGGGAGCAGTACTTC. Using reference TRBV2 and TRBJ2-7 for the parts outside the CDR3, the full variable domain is EPEVTQTPSHQVTQMGQEVILRCVPISNHLYFYWYRQILGQKVEFLVSFYNNEISEKSEIFDDQFSVERPDGSNFTLKIRSTKLEDSAMYFCASSEGLAGGRGEQYFGPGTRLTVT.

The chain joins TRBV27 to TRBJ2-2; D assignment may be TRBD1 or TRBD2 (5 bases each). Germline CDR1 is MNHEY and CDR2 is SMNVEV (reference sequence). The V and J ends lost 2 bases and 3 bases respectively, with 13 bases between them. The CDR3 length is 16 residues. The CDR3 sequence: CASSLVRGPYTGELFF. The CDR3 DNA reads TGTGCCAGCAGTTTAGTTAGGGGACCCTACACCGGGGAGCTGTTTTTT.

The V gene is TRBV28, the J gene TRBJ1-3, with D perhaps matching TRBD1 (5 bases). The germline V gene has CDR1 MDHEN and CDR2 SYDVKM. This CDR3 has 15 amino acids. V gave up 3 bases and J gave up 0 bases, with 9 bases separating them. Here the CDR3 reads CASSLTVISGNTIYF. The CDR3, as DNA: TGTGCCAGCAGTTTGACAGTCATCTCTGGAAACACCATATATTTT.

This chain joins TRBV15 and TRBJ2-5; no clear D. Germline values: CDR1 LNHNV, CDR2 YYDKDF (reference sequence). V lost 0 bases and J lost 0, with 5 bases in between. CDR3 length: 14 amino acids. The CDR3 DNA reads TGTGCCACCAGCAGAGATCGGAACCAAGAGACCCAGTACTTC. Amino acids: CATSRDRNQETQYF.

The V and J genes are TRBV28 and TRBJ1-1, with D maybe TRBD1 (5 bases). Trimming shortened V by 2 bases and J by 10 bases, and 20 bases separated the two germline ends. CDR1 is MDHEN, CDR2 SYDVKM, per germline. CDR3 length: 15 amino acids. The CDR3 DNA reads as TGTGCCAGCAGTTTAAGGCAGGGAGCGCGGGGTGGAGCTTTCTTT. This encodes CASSLRQGARGGAFF.

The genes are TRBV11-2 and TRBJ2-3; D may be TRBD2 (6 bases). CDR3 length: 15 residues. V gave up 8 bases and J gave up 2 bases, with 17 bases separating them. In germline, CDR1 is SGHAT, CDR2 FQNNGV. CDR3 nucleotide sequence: TGTGCCAGCTTGGGGCTGGACTATTACACAGATACGCAGTATTTT. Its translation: CASLGLDYYTDTQYF.

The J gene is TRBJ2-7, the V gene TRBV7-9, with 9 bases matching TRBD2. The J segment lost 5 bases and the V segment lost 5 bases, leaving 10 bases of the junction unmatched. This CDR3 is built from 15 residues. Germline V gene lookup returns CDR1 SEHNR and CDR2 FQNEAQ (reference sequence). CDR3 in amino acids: CASSPYSGSPHEQYF. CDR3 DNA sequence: TGTGCCAGCAGCCCCTATAGCGGGAGTCCCCACGAGCAGTACTTC.

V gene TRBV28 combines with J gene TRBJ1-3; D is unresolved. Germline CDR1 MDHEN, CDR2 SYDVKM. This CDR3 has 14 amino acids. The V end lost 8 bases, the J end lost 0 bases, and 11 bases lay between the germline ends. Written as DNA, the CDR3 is TGTGCCAGCCGGAGACACGGCTCTGGAAACACCATATATTTT. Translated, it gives CASRRHGSGNTIYF.

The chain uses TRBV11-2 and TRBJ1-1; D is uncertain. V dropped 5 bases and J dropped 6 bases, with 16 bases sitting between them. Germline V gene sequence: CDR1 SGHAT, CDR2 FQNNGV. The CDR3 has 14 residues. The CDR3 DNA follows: TGTGCCAGCAGCCATCCTCCCCAGCTTGCTGAAGCTTTCTTT. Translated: CASSHPPQLAEAFF.

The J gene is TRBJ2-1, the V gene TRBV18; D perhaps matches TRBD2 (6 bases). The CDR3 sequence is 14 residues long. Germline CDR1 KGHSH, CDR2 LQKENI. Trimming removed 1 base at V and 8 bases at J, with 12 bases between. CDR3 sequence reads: CASSPLPGGDEQFF. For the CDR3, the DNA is TGTGCCAGCTCACCACTACCAGGCGGGGATGAGCAGTTCTTC. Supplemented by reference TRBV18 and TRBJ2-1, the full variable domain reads NAGVMQNPRHLVRRRGQEARLRCSPMKGHSHVYWYRQLPEEGLKFMVYLQKENIIDESGMPKERFSAEFPKEGPSILRIQQVVRGDSAAYFCASSPLPGGDEQFFGPGTRLTVL.

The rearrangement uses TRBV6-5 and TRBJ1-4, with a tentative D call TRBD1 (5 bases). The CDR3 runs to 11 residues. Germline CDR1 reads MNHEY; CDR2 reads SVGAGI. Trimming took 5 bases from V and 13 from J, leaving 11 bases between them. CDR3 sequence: CASSDRDGLFF. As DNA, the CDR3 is TGTGCCAGCAGTGACCGGGACGGACTGTTTTTT.

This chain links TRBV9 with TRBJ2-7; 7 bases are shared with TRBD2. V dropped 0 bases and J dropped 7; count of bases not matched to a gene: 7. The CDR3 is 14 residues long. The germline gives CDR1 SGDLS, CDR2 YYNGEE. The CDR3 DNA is TGTGCCAGCAGCGTAGAGGTCTGGGAGGGAGAGCAGTACTTC. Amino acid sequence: CASSVEVWEGEQYF.

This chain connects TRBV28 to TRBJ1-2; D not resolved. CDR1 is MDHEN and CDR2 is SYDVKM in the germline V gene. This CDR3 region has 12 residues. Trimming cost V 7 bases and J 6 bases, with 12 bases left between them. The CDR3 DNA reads TGTGCCAGCACCCCAATGGGTGATGGCTACACCTTC. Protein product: CASTPMGDGYTF.

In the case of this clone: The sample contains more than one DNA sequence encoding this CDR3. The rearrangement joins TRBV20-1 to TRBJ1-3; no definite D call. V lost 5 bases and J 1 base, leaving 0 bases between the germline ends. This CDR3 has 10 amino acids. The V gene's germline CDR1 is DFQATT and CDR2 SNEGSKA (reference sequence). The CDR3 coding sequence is TGCAGTGCTTCTGGAAACACCATATATTTT. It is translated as CSASGNTIYF.

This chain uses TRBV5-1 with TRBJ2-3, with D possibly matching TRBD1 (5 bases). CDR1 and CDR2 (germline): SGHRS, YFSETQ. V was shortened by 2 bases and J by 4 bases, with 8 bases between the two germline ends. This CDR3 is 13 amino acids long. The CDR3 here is CASSFREPDTQYF. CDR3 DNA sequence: TGCGCCAGCAGCTTCAGGGAACCAGATACGCAGTATTTT.

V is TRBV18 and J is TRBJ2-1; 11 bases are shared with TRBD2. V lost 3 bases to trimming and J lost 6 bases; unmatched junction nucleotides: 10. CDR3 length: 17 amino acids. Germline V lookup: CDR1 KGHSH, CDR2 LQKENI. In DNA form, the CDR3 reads TGTGCCAGCTCACCTCTTCCGCTAGCGGGAGGCCCCAATGAGCAGTTCTTC. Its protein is CASSPLPLAGGPNEQFF. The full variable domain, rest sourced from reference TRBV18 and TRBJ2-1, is NAGVMQNPRHLVRRRGQEARLRCSPMKGHSHVYWYRQLPEEGLKFMVYLQKENIIDESGMPKERFSAEFPKEGPSILRIQQVVRGDSAAYFCASSPLPLAGGPNEQFFGPGTRLTVL.

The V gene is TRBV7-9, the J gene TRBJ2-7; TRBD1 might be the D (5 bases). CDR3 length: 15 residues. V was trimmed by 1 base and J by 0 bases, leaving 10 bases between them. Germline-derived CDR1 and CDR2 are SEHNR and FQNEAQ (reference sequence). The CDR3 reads CASSLDRGSSYEQYF. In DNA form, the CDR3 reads TGTGCCAGCAGCTTAGATAGGGGAAGCTCCTACGAGCAGTACTTC.

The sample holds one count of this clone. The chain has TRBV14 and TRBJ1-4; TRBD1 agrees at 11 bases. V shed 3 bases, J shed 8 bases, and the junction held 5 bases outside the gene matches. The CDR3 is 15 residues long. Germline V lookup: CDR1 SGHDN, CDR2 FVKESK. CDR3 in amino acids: CASSQQDRGREKLFF. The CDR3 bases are TGTGCCAGCAGCCAGCAGGACAGGGGGCGCGAAAAACTGTTTTTT.

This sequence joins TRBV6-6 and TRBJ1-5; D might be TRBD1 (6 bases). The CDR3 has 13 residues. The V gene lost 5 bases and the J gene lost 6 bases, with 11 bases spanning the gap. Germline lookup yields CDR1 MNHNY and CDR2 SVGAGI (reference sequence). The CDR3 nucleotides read TGTGCCAGCAGTAACACAGGGCGTCAGCCCCAGCATTTT. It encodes CASSNTGRQPQHF.